The 6 T cell receptor beta chains below come from one sample, sequenced in a study of blood T cells in healthy people across ages. Next came a second PCR, run for about 7 to 12 cycles, which used a sample-barcoded 5' primer along with a J-beta primer mix. TCRdb analysed the 5' RACE reads with MiXCR anew, one entry per CDR3 protein. The sample includes more than 800,000 distinct CDR3 sequences, 35% to 50% of them seen just once. Sequenced: blood. The receptors were sampled from a woman aged 55-70 years in good health.

The chain employs TRBV2 and TRBJ2-7, with a possible D match to TRBD2 (7 bases). The germline V gene encodes CDR1 SNHLY and CDR2 FYNNEI. The V end lost 7 bases, the J end lost 0 bases, and 19 bases lay between the germline ends. The CDR3 covers 16 residues. The CDR3 DNA reads as TGTGCCAGCACAAAGGGCGGGGGCCTCAGCTCCTACGAGCAGTACTTC. It codes for CASTKGGGLSSYEQYF.

The V and J genes are TRBV24-1 and TRBJ2-5; 9 bases are shared with TRBD2. The germline gives CDR1 KGHDR, CDR2 SFDVKD. CDR3 length: 22 residues. With V trimmed by 6 bases and J by 6 bases, 31 bases remained unmatched. The CDR3 region is CATSSISGSRIQLRWSMKTQYF. The CDR3 coding sequence is TGTGCCACCAGTTCGATTAGCGGGAGTAGAATTCAGTTGCGGTGGTCAATGAAGACCCAGTACTTC.

This clonotype was observed a few times. CDR3 region: CASTDIGGYEQYF. The CDR3, as DNA: TGTGCCAGCACCGACATAGGAGGTTACGAGCAGTACTTC. The chain links TRBV25-1 to TRBJ2-7; perhaps TRBD2 as D (5 bases). V was pared by 7 bases and J by 4 bases, with 14 bases between. The germline gives CDR1 MGHDK, CDR2 SYGVNS. The CDR3 contains 13 residues.

This sequence joins TRBV20-1 and TRBJ2-7; D uncertain. Germline CDR1 and CDR2: DFQATT and SNEGSKA (reference sequence). The V and J ends lost 3 bases and 1 base respectively, with 7 bases between them. CDR3 length: 12 residues. CDR3: CSASPGSYEQYF. For the CDR3, the DNA is TGCAGTGCTAGCCCCGGTTCCTACGAGCAGTACTTC.

This clonotype turned up a few times. The chain couples TRBV13 to TRBJ2-5; tentatively, D is TRBD2 (6 bases). Between the trimmed V and J ends, which lost 1 base and 2 bases, there was a span of 23 bases. The V gene's germline CDR1 is PRHDT and CDR2 FYEKMQ (reference sequence). The CDR3 loop spans 19 amino acids. Here the CDR3 DNA reads TGTGCCAGCAGCTTAGATGGGGCTAGCGCTCAAACCGGGCAAGAGACCCAGTACTTC. This translates into CASSLDGASAQTGQETQYF.

This clonotype was seen a few times. The chain carries TRBV27 and TRBJ2-3, with 7 bases fitting TRBD1. CDR1 is MNHEY and CDR2 is SMNVEV in the germline V gene (reference sequence). V was pared by 0 bases and J by 2 bases, with 5 bases of the junction left unmatched. The CDR3 covers 16 residues. CDR3 sequence: CASSLSGQTDTDTQYF. The CDR3 bases are TGTGCCAGCAGTTTATCGGGACAGACGGACACAGATACGCAGTATTTT.